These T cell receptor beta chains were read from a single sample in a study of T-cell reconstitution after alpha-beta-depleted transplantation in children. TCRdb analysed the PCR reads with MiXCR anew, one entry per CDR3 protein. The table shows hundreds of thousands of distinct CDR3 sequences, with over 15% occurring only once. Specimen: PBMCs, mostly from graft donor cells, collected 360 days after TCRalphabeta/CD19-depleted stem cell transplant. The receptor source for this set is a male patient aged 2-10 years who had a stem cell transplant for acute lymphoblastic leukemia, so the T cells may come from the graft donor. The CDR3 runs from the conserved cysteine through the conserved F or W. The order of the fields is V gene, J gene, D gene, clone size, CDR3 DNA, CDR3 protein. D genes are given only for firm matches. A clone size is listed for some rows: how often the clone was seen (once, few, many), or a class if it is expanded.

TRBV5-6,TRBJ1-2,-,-,TGTGCCAGCAGCTTATTTGACAGGTTGGGGGCTAACTATGGCTACACCTTC,CASSLFDRLGANYGYTF
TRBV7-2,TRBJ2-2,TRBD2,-,TGTGCCAGCAGCACTGGGCGGGGGTTGACCGGGGAGCTGTTTTTT,CASSTGRGLTGELFF
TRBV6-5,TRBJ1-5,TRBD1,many,TGTGCCAGCAGTCCGGACAGGGCGTTTCATGGGCCCCAGCATTTT,CASSPDRAFHGPQHF
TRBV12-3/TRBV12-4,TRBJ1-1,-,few,TGTGCCAGCAGTTTAATTTACGGAGGAGCTTTCTTT,CASSLIYGGAFF
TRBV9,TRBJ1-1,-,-,TGTGCCAGCAGCGTGTGGGCCCAGTCTGAAGCTTTCTTT,CASSVWAQSEAFF
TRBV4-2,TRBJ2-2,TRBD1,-,TGTGCCAGCAGCCAAGTCAGACCGGGACAGGGGCCCGCGAACACCGGGGAGCTGTTTTTT,CASSQVRPGQGPANTGELFF
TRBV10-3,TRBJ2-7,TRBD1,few,TGTGCCATCAGTGAGTCGAAGGGGCAGGGGGCGAGTAACGAGCAGTACTTC,CAISESKGQGASNEQYF
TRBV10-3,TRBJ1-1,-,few,TGTGCCATCAGTGATAGCAGGGTCGGTAACACTGAAGCTTTCTTT,CAISDSRVGNTEAFF
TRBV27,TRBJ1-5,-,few,TGTGCCAGCAGTCCCCTTGGCCAGCCCCAGCATTTT,CASSPLGQPQHF
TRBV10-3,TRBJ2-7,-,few,TGTGCCATCAGCCAACAGGGTGGGATAGTCTACGAGCAGTACTTC,CAISQQGGIVYEQYF
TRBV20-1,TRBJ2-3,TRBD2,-,TGCAGTGCTGAAAAACTAGCGGGGGTAAAAGATACGCAGTATTTT,CSAEKLAGVKDTQYF
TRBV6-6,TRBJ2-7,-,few,TGTGCCAGCAGTTACTCCGGCGAGCAGTACTTC,CASSYSGEQYF
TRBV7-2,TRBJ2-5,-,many,TGTGCCAGCAGCTTCATTCTGGGAGTGGAACAAGAGACCCAGTACTTC,CASSFILGVEQETQYF
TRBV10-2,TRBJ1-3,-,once,TGCGCCAGCAGTGAATGGGGGCGCTCTGGAAACACCATATATTTT,CASSEWGRSGNTIYF
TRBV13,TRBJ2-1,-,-,TGTGCCAGCAGCCATAGGACGAGCTCCTACAATGAGCAGTTCTTC,CASSHRTSSYNEQFF
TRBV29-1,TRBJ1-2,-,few,TGCAGCGTTGCAAGGGGCCCTGGTGGCTACACCTTC,CSVARGPGGYTF
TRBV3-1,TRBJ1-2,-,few,TGTGCCAGCAGCCTGGGGGGAGATGGCTACACCTTC,CASSLGGDGYTF
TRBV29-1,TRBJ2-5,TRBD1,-,TGCAGCGTGGGGACAGGGAACCAAGAGACCCAGTACTTC,CSVGTGNQETQYF
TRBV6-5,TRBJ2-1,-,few,TGTGCCAGCAGTTATAGGGGGGGAGGAGTCAATGAGCAGTTCTTC,CASSYRGGGVNEQFF
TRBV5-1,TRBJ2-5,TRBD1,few,TGCGCCAGCAGCTTTAGACAGGGTAGAGAGACCCAGTACTTC,CASSFRQGRETQYF
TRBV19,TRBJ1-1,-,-,TGTGCCAGTAGTATATTCGGGAGGAACACTGAAGCTTTCTTT,CASSIFGRNTEAFF
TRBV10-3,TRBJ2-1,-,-,TGTGCCATCAGTTTATCCAGGTTTTGGGATTCTAGTCCCAATGAGCAGTTCTTC,CAISLSRFWDSSPNEQFF